Listed below are T cell receptor beta chains from one sample, sequenced in a study of read filtering for tumor transcriptome and immune sequencing. MiXCR was run by TCRdb on the reads, yielding one entry per CDR3 protein. The sample carries roughly 38,000 distinct CDR3 sequences, around an eighth recorded once. The sample was a population of CD138-negative cells sorted from bone marrow. Receptors were obtained from a donor aged 40 or over with multiple myeloma. Both conserved end residues are part of each CDR3. Each record gives: D gene, clone size, V gene, J gene, CDR3 DNA, CDR3 protein. The D gene is left open where the match is weak. Clone size is stated in some rows and not others, as once, few, many or a class when expanded.

-	many	TRBV6-6	TRBJ2-2	TGTGCCAGCAGTAAGTCTAGCGTGTTGAACACCGGGGAGCTGTTTTTT	CASSKSSVLNTGELFF
-	medium-sized	TRBV5-1	TRBJ2-1	TGCGCCAGCAGCCTCACGTCAGGGGCCAATGAGCAGTTCTTC	CASSLTSGANEQFF
-	many	TRBV24-1	TRBJ1-5	TGTGCCACCAGTGATCTGAGGGAAGGGCGGTACCATAGCAATCAGCCCCAGCATTTT	CATSDLREGRYHSNQPQHF
TRBD1	many	TRBV5-4	TRBJ2-3	TGTGCCAGCAGCATGGACAGGGGAAGCACAGATACGCAGTATTTT	CASSMDRGSTDTQYF
-	medium-sized	TRBV7-9	TRBJ2-1	TGTGCCAGCAGCTCGAGGGATGAGCAGTTCTTC	CASSSRDEQFF
-	many	TRBV29-1	TRBJ1-1	TGCAGCGTTAGTGGCAGGCTGAACACTGAAGCTTTCTTT	CSVSGRLNTEAFF
-	many	TRBV6-5	TRBJ2-4	TGTGCCAGCAGCTACCCTGACGGGGGGTACTTC	CASSYPDGGYF
-	few	TRBV28	TRBJ1-5	TGTGCCAGCAGTTCCCACGCCTACGGAAGCAATCAGCCCCAGCATTTT	CASSSHAYGSNQPQHF
-	many	TRBV4-2	TRBJ2-7	TGTGCCAGCTCCTCGACTGATTACGAGCAGTACTTC	CASSSTDYEQYF
-	many	TRBV20-1	TRBJ2-4	TGCAGTGCTAGCGGCAGGGCTATAGCCAAAAACATTCAGTACTTC	CSASGRAIAKNIQYF
TRBD2	many	TRBV4-3	TRBJ2-3	TGCGCCAGCAGTACCGGGACTAGCGTAACCACAGATACGCAGTATTTT	CASSTGTSVTTDTQYF
TRBD2	many	TRBV20-1	TRBJ2-3	TGCAGTGCTAGAGGACCCTGGACTAGCGGGAGGGCCGAAGATACGCAGTATTTT	CSARGPWTSGRAEDTQYF
-	-	TRBV7-2	TRBJ1-1	TGCGCCGGCTCCCGAGGCGGGAACCTGGACACTGAAGCTTTCTTT	CAGSRGGNLDTEAFF